This TCR beta chain was sequenced during a study of preoperative IRX-2 immunotherapy in early breast cancer (dated by TCRdb to between 2018 and 2020). The library came from the immunoSEQ multiplex PCR assay. TCRdb stores this immuneACCESS table with in-frame sequences only. Part of the clones is absent; in the studies checked, under half of the shortfall reflects unresolved V genes, and no reason is known for the rest. The sample records 35,000 to 50,000 clones, around 96% of which are singletons. Clones ranked in the top ten supply about 1.6% of the sample. With respect to this clone: Its antigen remains undetermined. No base qualities exist here, and no much larger clone lies one base off it.

The treatment or condition label of this sample denotes: preoperative locoregional IRX-2 cytokine immunotherapy. The samples were obtained from a phase Ib study that tested preoperative, locoregional IRX-2 cytokine immunotherapy designed to prime immune responses. The donors were early-stage breast cancer patients who were given IRX-2 prior to surgery. V was cut back by 5 bases and J by 3 bases, leaving a gap of 14 bases between them. From the cysteine through the phenylalanine, the CDR3 covers 15 amino acids. Of the read, only the CDR3 DNA is kept; its 45 bases are in frame from base 1. Looking up the germline V gene (reference sequence) yields CDR1 SEHNR and CDR2 FQNEAQ.

The sequence came from a human donor with breast cancer. The specimen comprised tumor tissue, sampled after IRX-2 immunotherapy. This chain joins TRBV7-9 to TRBJ1-3; tentative D gene TRBD1, with 5 bases matching. This receptor has the CDR3 CASSPTRVDGNTIYF. The bases are TGTGCCAGCAGCCCCACCAGGGTGGATGGAAACACCATATATTTT.